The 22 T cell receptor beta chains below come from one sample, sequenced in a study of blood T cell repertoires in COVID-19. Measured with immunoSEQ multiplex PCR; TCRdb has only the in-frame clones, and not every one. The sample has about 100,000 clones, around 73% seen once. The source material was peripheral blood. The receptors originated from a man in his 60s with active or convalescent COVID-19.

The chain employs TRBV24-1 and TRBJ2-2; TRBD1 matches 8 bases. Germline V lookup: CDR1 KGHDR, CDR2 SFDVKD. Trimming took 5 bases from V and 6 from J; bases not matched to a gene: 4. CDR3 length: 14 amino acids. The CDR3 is CATSAPGGPGELFF. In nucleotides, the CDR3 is TGTGCCACCAGTGCACCAGGGGGCCCCGGGGAGCTGTTTTTT.

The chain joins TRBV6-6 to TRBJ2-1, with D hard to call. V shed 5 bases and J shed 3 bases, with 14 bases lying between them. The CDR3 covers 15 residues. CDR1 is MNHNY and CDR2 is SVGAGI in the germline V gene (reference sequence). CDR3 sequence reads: CASSPSAANYNEQFF. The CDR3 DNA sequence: TGTGCCAGCAGTCCTTCCGCAGCGAACTACAATGAGCAGTTCTTC.

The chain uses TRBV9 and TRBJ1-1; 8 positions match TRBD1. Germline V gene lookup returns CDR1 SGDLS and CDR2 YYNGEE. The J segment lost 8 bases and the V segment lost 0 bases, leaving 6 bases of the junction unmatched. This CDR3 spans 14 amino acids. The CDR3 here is CASSVDGQGREAFF. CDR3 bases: TGTGCCAGCAGCGTAGACGGACAGGGACGAGAAGCTTTCTTT.

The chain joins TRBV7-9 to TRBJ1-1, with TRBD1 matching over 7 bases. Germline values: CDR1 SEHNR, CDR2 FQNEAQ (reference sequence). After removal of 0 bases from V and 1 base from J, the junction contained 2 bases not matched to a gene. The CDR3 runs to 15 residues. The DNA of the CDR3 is TGTGCCAGCAGCTTAGCGGAGGGGGCGAACACTGAAGCTTTCTTT. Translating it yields CASSLAEGANTEAFF.

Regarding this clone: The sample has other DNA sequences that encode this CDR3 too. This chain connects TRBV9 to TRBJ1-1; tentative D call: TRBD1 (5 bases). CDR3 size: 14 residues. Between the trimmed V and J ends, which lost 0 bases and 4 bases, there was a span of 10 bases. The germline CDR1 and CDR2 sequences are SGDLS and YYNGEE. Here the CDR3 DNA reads TGTGCCAGCAGCGTAGGTGCAGGGCCCACTGAAGCTTTCTTT. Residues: CASSVGAGPTEAFF.

CDR3 nucleotides: TGTGCCAGCAGCACACTAGCGGGAGTCGACACCGGGGAGCTGTTTTTT. It yields the protein CASSTLAGVDTGELFF. The rearrangement uses TRBV3-1 (or the pseudogene TRBV3-2) and TRBJ2-2; TRBD2 aligns across 11 bases. The CDR3 contains 16 residues. CDR1 LGHDT and CDR2 YNNKEL come from the germline V gene (reference sequence). V trimming: 5 bases; J trimming: 3 bases; junction bases outside the gene matches: 5.

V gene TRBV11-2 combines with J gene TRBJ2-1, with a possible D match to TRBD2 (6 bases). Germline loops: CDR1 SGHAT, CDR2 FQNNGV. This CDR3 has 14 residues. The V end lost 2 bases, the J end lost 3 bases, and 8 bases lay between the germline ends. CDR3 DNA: TGTGCCAGCAGCTTATCGGACTACTACAATGAGCAGTTCTTC. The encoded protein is CASSLSDYYNEQFF. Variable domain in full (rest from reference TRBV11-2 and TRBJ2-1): EAGVAQSPRYKIIEKRQSVAFWCNPISGHATLYWYQQILGQGPKLLIQFQNNGVVDDSQLPKDRFSAERLKGVDSTLKIQPAKLEDSAVYLCASSLSDYYNEQFFGPGTRLTVL.

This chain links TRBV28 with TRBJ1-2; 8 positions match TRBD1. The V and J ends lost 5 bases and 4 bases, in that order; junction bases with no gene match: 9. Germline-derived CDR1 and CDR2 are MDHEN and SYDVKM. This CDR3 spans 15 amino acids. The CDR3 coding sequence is TGTGCCAGCAGTCCTCAAGGACAGGGTAGCTATGGCTACACCTTC. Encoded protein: CASSPQGQGSYGYTF.

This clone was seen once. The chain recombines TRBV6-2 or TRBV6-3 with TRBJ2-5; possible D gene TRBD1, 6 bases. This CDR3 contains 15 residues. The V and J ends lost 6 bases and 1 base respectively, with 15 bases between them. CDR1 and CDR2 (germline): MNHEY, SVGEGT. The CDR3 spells CASSWRRTVQETQYF. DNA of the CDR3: TGTGCCAGCAGCTGGAGACGGACAGTCCAAGAGACCCAGTACTTC.

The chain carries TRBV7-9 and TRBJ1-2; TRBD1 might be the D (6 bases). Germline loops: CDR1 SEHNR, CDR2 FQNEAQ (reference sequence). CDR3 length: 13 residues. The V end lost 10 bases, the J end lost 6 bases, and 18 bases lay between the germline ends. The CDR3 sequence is CATSPRTDNGYTF. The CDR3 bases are TGTGCCACCTCCCCCCGGACAGACAATGGCTACACCTTC.

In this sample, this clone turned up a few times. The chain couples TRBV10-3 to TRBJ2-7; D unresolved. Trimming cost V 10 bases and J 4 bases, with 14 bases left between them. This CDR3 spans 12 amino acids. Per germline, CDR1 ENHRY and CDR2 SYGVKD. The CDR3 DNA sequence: TGTGCCACCTCCCCGGGTAATTACGAGCAGTACGTC. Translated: CATSPGNYEQYV.

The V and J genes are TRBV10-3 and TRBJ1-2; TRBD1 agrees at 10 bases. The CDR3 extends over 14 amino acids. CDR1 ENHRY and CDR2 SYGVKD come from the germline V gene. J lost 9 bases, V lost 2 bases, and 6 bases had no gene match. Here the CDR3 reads CAISETGQGGRYTF. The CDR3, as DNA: TGTGCCATCAGTGAGACCGGACAGGGGGGACGCTACACCTTC.

Here the CDR3 reads CASSDGLSYEQYV. The CDR3 DNA sequence: TGTGCCAGCAGTGACGGACTGTCCTACGAGCAGTACGTC. This chain uses TRBV2 with TRBJ2-7; tentative D call: TRBD2 (5 bases). Germline-derived CDR1 and CDR2 are SNHLY and FYNNEI. The CDR3 has 13 amino acids. V shed 3 bases and J shed 1 base, with 7 bases lying between them.

The CDR3 is CASSDSFYGYTF. In DNA, the CDR3 is TGTGCCAGCTCGGACAGCTTCTATGGCTACACCTTC. The rearrangement uses TRBV18 and TRBJ1-2; possible D gene TRBD1, 6 bases. CDR1 and CDR2 (germline): KGHSH, LQKENI. The CDR3 is made up of 12 amino acids. V dropped 6 bases and J dropped 4 bases, with 9 bases sitting between them.

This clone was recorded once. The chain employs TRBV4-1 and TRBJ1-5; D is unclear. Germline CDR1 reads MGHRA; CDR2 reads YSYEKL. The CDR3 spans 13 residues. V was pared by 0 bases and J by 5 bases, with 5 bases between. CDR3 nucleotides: TGCGCCAGCAGCCAAGATTCGGATCAGCCCCAGCATTTT. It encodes CASSQDSDQPQHF.

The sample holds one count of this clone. The CDR3 DNA is TGTGCCAGCAGTGAAGCGAGAGGGTGGGAGCAGTACTTC. Translating gives CASSEARGWEQYF. This chain links TRBV6-1 with TRBJ2-7, with D maybe TRBD2 (5 bases). Trimming cost V 0 bases and J 7 bases, with 10 bases left between them. This CDR3 has 13 amino acids. From germline, CDR1 is MNHNS and CDR2 SASEGT.

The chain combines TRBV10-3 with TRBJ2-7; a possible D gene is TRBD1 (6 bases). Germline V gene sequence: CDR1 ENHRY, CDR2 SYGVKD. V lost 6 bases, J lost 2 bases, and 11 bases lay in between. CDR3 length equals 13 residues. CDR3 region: CAIRDTGTYEQYF. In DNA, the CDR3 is TGTGCCATCAGGGACACAGGGACCTACGAGCAGTACTTC.

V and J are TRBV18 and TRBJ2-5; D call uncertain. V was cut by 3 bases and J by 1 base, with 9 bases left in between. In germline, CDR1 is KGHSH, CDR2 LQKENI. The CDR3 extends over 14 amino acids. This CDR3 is CASSPSPGQETQYF. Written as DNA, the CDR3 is TGTGCCAGCTCACCGTCACCGGGCCAAGAGACCCAGTACTTC. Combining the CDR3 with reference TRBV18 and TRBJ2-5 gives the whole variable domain NAGVMQNPRHLVRRRGQEARLRCSPMKGHSHVYWYRQLPEEGLKFMVYLQKENIIDESGMPKERFSAEFPKEGPSILRIQQVVRGDSAAYFCASSPSPGQETQYFGPGTRLLVL.

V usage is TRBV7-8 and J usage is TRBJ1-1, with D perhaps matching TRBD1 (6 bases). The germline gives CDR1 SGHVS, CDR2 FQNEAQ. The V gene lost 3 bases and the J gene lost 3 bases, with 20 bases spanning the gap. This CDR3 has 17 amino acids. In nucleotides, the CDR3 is TGTGCCAGCAGCTTCGGGAGGACAGTGGGGCTAGACACTGAAGCTTTCTTT. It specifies CASSFGRTVGLDTEAFF.

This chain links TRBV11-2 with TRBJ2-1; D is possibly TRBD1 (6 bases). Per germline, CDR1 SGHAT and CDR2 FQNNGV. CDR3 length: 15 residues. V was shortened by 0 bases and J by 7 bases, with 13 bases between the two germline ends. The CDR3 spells CASSLDNRELNEQFF. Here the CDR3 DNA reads TGTGCCAGCAGCTTAGATAACAGGGAACTAAATGAGCAGTTCTTC.

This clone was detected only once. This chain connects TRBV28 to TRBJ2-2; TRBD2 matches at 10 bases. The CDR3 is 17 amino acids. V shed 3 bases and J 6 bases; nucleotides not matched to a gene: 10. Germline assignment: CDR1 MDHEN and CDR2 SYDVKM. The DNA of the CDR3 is TGTGCCAGCAGTTTTCCCAGCCCCGGGACTAGCGCCGGGGAGCTGTTTTTT. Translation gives CASSFPSPGTSAGELFF.

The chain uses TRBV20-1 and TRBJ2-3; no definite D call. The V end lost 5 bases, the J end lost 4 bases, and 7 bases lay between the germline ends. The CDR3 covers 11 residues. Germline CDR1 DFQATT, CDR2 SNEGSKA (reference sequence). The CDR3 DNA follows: TGCAGTGCTTCCTTAGCAGATACGCAGTATTTT. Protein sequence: CSASLADTQYF.